This TCR beta chain was recovered during a study of blood T cell repertoires in COVID-19. This CDR3 comprises 14 residues. Per germline, CDR1 SNHLY and CDR2 FYNNEI. The J segment lost 5 bases and the V segment lost 2 bases, leaving 5 bases of the junction unmatched. Clones were sequenced by immunoSEQ multiplex PCR, and TCRdb holds only the in-frame ones, with some missing. The table has some 400,000 clones, approximately 89% seen once. Sequencing used PBMCs or T cells enriched from blood (not recorded which). The TCR was taken from a man aged 25-45 years who had recovered from COVID-19. The chain is built from TRBV2 and TRBJ1-2, with 7 bases identical to TRBD1. CDR3 residues: CASSERGTEYGYTF. The DNA of the CDR3 is TGTGCCAGCAGTGAAAGGGGGACAGAATATGGCTACACCTTC.